This T cell receptor (beta chain) was observed in a study of breast tumors, draining lymph nodes, adjacent tissues. In regard to this clonotype: Its antigen is unidentified.

The CDR3 sequence is 15 residues long. The V and J ends lost 2 bases and 0 bases respectively, with 8 bases between them. From germline, CDR1 is MNHNY and CDR2 SVGAGI (reference sequence). Axillary draining lymph nodes of breast cancer patients supplied the node samples. Whole-study results and caveats: Compared with lymph nodes, tumors were less diverse; compared with nontumor tissue, more. Luminal-like breast cancer showed significantly greater tumor-nontumor repertoire similarity than basal-like breast cancer did. Data only fit, rather than demonstrated, lymph node origin of most tumor T cells. Most tumor T cells seemingly derive from lymph node, then expand in tumor.

TCRdb used MiXCR to reprocess the multiplex PCR reads, holding one entry per CDR3 protein. The table lists some 120,000 distinct CDR3 sequences, roughly 21% of them singletons. The chain couples TRBV6-6 to TRBJ1-3; the D gene is possibly TRBD1 (5 bases). Sequencing input: axillary lymph node tissue. This TCR derives from a female donor with breast cancer. Some clones in this sample may be carry-over from other donors' samples. In nucleotides, the CDR3 is TGTGCCAGCAGTTACCCGACAGACTCTGGAAACACCATATATTTT. Amino acid sequence: CASSYPTDSGNTIYF.